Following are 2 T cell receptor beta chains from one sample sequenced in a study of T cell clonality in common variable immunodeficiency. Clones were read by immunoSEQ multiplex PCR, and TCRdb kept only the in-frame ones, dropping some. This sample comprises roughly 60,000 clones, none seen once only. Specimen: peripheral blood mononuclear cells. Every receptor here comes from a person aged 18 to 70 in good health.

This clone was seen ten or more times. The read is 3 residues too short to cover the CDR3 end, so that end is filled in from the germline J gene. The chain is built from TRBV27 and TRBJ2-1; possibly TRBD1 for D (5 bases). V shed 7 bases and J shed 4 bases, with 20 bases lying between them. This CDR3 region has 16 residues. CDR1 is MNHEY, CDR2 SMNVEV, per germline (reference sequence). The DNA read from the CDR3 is TGTGCCAGCACCTCCCTTTCACAACGGACATACAATGAG. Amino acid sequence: CASTSLSQRTYNE. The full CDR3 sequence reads CASTSLSQRTYNEQFF.

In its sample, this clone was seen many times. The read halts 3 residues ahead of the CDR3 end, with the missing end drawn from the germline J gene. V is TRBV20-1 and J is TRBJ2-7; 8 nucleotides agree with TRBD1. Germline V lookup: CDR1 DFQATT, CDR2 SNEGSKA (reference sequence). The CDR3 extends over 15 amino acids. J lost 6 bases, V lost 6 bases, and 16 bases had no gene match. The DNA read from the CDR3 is TGCAGTGCGGAGCCCCGACAGGGGTTAGCAGGCGAG. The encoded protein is CSAEPRQGLAGE. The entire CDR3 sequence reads CSAEPRQGLAGEQYF.